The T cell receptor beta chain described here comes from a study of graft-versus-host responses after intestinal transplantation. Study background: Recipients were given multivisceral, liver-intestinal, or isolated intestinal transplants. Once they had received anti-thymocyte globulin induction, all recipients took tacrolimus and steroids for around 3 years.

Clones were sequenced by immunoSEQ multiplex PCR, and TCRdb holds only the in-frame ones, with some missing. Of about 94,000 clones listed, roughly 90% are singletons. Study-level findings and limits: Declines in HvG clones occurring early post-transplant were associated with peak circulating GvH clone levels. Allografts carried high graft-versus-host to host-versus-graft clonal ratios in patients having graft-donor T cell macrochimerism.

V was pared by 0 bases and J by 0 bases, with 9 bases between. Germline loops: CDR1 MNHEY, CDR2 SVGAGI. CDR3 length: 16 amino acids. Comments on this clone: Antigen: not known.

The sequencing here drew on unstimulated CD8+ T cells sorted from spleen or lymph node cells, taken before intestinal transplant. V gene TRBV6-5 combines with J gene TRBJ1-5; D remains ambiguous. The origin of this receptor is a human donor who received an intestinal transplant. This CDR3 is CASSYSPPYSNQPQHF. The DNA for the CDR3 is TGTGCCAGCAGTTACTCCCCACCCTATAGCAATCAGCCCCAGCATTTT.